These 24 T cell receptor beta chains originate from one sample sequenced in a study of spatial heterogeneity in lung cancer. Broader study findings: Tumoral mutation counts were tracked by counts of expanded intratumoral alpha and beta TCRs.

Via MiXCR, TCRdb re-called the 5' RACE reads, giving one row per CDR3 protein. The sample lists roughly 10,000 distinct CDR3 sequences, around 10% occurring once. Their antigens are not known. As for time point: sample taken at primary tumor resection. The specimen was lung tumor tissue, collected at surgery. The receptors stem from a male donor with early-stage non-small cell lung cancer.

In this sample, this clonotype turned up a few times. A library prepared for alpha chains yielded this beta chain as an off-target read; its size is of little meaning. CDR3 bases: TGTGCCAGCAGCCTGCCCGGGGCAGGGCCCCAGTATGGCTACACCTTC. Encoded protein: CASSLPGAGPQYGYTF. This chain joins TRBV28 and TRBJ1-2; possible D gene TRBD1, 5 bases. Germline V gene lookup returns CDR1 MDHEN and CDR2 SYDVKM. The length of the CDR3 is 16 residues. Deletions cut 6 bases from V and 5 bases from J, with 22 bases between.

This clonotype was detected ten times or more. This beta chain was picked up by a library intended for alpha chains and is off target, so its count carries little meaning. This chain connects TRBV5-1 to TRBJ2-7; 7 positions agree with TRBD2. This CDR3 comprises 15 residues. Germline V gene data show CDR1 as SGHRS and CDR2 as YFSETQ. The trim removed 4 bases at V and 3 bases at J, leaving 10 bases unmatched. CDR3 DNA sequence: TGCGCCAGCAGCCCGCGTCCGACTAGCAGCTACGAGCAGTACTTC. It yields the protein CASSPRPTSSYEQYF.

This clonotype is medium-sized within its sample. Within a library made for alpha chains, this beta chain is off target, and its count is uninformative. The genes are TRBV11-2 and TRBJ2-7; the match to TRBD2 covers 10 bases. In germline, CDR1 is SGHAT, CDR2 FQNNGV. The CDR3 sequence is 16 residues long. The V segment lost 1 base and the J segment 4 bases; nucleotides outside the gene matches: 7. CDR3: CASSLGLAGDVYEQYF. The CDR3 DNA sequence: TGTGCCAGCAGCTTAGGGCTAGCGGGAGATGTATACGAGCAGTACTTC.

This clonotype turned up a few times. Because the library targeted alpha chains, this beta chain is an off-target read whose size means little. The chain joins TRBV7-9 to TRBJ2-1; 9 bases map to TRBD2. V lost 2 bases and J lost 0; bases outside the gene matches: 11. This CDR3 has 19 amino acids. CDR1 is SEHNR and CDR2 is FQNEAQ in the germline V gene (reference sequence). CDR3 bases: TGTGCCAGCAGCTTATCTACTAGCGGGCTTCCCAGCTCCTACAATGAGCAGTTCTTC. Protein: CASSLSTSGLPSSYNEQFF.

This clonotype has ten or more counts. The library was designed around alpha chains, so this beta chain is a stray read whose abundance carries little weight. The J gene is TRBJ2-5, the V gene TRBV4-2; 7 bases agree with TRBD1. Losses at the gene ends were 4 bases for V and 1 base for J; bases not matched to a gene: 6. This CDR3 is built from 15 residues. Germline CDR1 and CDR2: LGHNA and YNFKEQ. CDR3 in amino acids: CASSRGGQVQETQYF. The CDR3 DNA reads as TGTGCCAGCAGCCGAGGTGGACAGGTCCAAGAGACCCAGTACTTC.

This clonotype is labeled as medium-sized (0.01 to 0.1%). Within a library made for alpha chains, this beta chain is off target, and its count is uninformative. CDR3 DNA: TGTGCCAGCAGCGTCTCACTAGCGGCGATGGGCACAGATACGCAGTATTTT. Its protein is CASSVSLAAMGTDTQYF. The rearrangement links TRBV9 to TRBJ2-3; the match to TRBD2 covers 8 bases. V lost 2 bases, J lost 1 base, and 9 bases stayed unmatched. The CDR3 runs to 17 residues. CDR1 and CDR2 (germline): SGDLS, YYNGEE.

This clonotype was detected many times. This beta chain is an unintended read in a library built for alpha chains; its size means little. The CDR3 here is CASSLDSSGANVLTF. The CDR3 region has the DNA TGCGCCAGCAGCTTAGACAGCTCTGGGGCCAACGTCCTGACTTTC. The V and J genes are TRBV5-1 and TRBJ2-6; a weak D match, TRBD1 (5 bases). CDR1 is SGHRS and CDR2 is YFSETQ in the germline V gene. The CDR3 consists of 15 residues. Trimming pared 2 bases from V and 0 bases from J, leaving 6 bases between. The entire variable domain, with the rest obtained from reference TRBV5-1 and TRBJ2-6, is as follows: KAGVTQTPRYLIKTRGQQVTLSCSPISGHRSVSWYQQTPGQGLQFLFEYFSETQRNKGNFPGRFSGRQFSNSRSEMNVSTLELGDSALYLCASSLDSSGANVLTFGAGSRLTVL.

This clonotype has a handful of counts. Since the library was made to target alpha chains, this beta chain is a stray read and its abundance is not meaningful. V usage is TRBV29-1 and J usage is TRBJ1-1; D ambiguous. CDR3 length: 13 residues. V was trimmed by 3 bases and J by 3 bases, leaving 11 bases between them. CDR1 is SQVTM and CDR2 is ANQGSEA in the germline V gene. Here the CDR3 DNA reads TGCAGCGTTGACGGCGGCGGGTACACTGAAGCTTTCTTT. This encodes CSVDGGGYTEAFF.

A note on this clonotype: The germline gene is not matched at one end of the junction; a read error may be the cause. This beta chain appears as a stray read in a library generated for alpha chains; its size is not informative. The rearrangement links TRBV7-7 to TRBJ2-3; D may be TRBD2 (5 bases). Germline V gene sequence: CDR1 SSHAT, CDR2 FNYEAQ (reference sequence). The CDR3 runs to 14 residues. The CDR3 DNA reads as TGTGCTAGCAGCCCCACGGGGAGCACAGATACGCAGTATTTT. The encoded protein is CASSPTGSTDTQYF.

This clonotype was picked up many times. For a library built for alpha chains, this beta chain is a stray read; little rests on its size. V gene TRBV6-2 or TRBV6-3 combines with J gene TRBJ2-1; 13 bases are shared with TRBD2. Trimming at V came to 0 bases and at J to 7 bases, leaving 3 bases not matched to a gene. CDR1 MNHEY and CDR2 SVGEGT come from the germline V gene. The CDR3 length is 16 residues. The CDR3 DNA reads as TGTGCCAGCAGTTACTCGAAGACTAGCGGGGGGAATGAGCAGTTCTTC. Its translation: CASSYSKTSGGNEQFF.

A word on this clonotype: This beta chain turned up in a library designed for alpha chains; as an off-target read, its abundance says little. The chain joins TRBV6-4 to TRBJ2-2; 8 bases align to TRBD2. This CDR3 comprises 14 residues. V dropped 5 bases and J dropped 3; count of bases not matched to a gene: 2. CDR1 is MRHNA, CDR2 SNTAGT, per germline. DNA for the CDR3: TGTGCCAGCAGTACTAGCGGAGACACCGGGGAGCTGTTTTTT. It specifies CASSTSGDTGELFF.

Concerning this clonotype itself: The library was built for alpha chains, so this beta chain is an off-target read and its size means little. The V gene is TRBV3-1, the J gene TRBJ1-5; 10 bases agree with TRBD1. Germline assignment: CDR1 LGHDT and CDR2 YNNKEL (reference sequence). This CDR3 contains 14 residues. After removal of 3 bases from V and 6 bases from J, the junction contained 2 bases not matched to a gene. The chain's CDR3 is CASSQTGGGQPQHF. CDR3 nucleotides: TGTGCCAGCAGCCAGACAGGGGGCGGTCAGCCCCAGCATTTT.

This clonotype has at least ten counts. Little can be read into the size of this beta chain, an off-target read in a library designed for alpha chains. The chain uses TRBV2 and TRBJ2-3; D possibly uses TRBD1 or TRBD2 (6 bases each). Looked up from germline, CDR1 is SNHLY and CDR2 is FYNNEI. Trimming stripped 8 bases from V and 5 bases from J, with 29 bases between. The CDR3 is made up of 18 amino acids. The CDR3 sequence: CASQFGGYVNGRKDTQYF. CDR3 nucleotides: TGTGCCAGCCAGTTCGGGGGCTATGTGAACGGGAGAAAAGATACGCAGTATTTT. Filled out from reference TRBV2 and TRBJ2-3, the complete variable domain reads EPEVTQTPSHQVTQMGQEVILRCVPISNHLYFYWYRQILGQKVEFLVSFYNNEISEKSEIFDDQFSVERPDGSNFTLKIRSTKLEDSAMYFCASQFGGYVNGRKDTQYFGPGTRLTVL.

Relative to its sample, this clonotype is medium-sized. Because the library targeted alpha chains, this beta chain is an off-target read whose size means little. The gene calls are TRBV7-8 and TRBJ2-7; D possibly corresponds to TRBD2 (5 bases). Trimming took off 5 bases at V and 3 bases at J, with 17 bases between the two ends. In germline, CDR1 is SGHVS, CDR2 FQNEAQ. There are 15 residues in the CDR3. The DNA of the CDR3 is TGTGCCAGCAGCCCCGAGGACTCCCCGAACTACGAGCAGTACTTC. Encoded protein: CASSPEDSPNYEQYF.

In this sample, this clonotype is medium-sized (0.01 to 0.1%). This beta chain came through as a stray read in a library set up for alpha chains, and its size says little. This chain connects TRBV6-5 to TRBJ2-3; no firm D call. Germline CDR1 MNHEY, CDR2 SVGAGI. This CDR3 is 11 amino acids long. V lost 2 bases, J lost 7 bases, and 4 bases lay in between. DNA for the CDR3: TGTGCCAGCAGTTACGGGAATACGCAGTATTTT. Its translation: CASSYGNTQYF.

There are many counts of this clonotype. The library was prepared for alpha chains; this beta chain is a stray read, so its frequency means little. The chain's CDR3 is CASSHVAVPTSETDTQYF. The DNA for the CDR3 is TGTGCCAGCAGCCATGTGGCTGTTCCGACTAGTGAAACAGATACGCAGTATTTT. The chain employs TRBV3-1 and TRBJ2-3; possible D gene TRBD2, 6 bases. The germline gives CDR1 LGHDT, CDR2 YNNKEL (reference sequence). Deletions cut 3 bases from V and 3 bases from J, with 22 bases between. The CDR3 runs 18 residues.

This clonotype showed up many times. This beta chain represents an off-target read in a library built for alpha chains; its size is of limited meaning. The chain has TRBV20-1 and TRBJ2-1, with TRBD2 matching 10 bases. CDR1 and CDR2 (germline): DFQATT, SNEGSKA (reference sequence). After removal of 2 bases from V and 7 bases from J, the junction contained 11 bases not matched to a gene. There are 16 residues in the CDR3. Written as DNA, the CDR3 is TGCAGTGCTAGACTTCCTACTAGCGGGACTTGGAATGAGCAGTTCTTC. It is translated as CSARLPTSGTWNEQFF.

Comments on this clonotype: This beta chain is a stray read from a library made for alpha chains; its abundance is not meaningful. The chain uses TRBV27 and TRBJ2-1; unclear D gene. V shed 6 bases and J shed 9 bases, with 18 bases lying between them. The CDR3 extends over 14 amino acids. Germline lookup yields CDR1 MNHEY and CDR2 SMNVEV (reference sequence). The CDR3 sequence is CASSLGSSPREQFF. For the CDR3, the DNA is TGTGCCAGCAGCCTGGGTAGCTCCCCTCGTGAGCAGTTCTTC.

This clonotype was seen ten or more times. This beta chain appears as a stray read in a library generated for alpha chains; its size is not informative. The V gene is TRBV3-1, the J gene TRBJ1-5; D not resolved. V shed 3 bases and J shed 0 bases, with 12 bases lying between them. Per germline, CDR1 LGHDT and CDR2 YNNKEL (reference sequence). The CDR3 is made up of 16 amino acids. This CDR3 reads CASSQSGTYSNQPQHF. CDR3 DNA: TGTGCCAGCAGCCAGTCGGGTACCTATAGCAATCAGCCCCAGCATTTT.

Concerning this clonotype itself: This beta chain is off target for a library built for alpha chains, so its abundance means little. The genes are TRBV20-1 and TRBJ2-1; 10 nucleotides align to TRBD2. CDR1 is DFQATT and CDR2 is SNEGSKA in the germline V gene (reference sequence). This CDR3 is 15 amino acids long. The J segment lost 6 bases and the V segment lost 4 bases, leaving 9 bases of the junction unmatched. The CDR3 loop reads CSAKDSGGLFNEQFF. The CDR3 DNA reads TGCAGTGCTAAAGATAGCGGGGGGCTCTTCAATGAGCAGTTCTTC.

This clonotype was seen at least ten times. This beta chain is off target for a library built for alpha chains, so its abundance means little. CDR3 residues: CASSLSGLAGGEQETQYF. CDR3 in DNA: TGTGCCAGCAGCTTAAGTGGGCTAGCGGGAGGGGAGCAAGAGACCCAGTACTTC. The chain joins TRBV7-2 to TRBJ2-5; 12 bases map to TRBD2. This CDR3 region has 18 residues. J gave up 2 bases and V 2 bases, and 9 bases lay outside the gene matches. Germline loops: CDR1 SGHTA, CDR2 FQGNSA.

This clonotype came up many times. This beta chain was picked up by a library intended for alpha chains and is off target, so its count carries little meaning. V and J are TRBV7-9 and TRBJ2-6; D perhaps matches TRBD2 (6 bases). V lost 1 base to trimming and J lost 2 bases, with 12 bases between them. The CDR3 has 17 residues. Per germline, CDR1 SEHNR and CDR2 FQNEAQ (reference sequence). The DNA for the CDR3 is TGTGCCAGCAGCTTAGGGGGACTCCTACCTGGGGCCAACGTCCTGACTTTC. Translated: CASSLGGLLPGANVLTF.

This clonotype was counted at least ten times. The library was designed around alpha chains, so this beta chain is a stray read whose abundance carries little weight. CDR3: CASSLSPRDQETQYF. As DNA, the CDR3 is TGTGCCAGCAGTTTATCCCCTAGGGACCAAGAGACCCAGTACTTC. The genes are TRBV28 and TRBJ2-5; D ambiguous. V lost 1 base to trimming and J lost 0 bases, with 9 bases between them. Germline lookup yields CDR1 MDHEN and CDR2 SYDVKM. The CDR3 is 15 amino acids.

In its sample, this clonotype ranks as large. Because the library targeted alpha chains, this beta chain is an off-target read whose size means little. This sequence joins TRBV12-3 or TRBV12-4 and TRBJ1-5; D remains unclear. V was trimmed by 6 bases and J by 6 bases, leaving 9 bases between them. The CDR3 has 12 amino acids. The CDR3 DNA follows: TGTGCCAGCAGCCAAGGAGGTCAGCCCCAGCATTTT. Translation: CASSQGGQPQHF.